This paragraph reports one TCR beta chain. This clonotype was seen at least ten times. This receptor's antigen is unknown. Base qualities are missing; no much larger clone stands one base away. These data come from a study of read filtering for tumor transcriptome and immune sequencing (TCRdb year 2020). Some background on the complete study: The cohort had 17 male and 14 female patients with a mean age of roughly 62 years, ranging from roughly 40 to 90. By revised international staging, fewer than ten patients were R-ISS I, some 16 were R-ISS II and roughly seven were R-ISS III. After DNase treatment, whole-transcriptome libraries were prepared using the TruSeq RNA Access Library Prep Kit. Per sample, about 4.05 to 10.27 million TCR-region mapped reads were obtained with IR-seq, compared with only 85 to 1273 with RNA-seq. Using the same bone marrow samples, the study compared TCR repertoires obtained by targeted immune repertoire sequencing with those obtained by bulk whole-transcriptome sequencing. As a main aim, a read-filtering strategy for immune repertoire data was addressed, with the specific question being whether clonotypes supported by a single read should be removed.

The CDR3, from cysteine to phenylalanine, totals 13 residues. Only CDR3 DNA remains: 39 bases, in frame from the first base. CDR1 and CDR2 (SGHTA, FQGNSA) derive from the germline V gene. The trim is 8 bases for V and 5 bases for J, with a gap of 13 bases between the germline ends. Overall results and qualifications from the work: In IR-seq, single-read clonotypes were about 81.9% of clonotypes but 3.5% to 4% of total reads; in RNA-seq they were over 65% of clonotypes and about 40% of reads. The sorted CD138-negative fraction was a mixed bone marrow immune population, not purified T cells. Compared with RNA-seq, IR-seq captured clonotypes at much greater depth and more reliably, and a smaller IR-seq throughput was enough to identify most of the shared clonotypes. The correlation between IR-seq and RNA-seq shared clonotype proportions was increased by removal of single-read clonotypes.

Starting from roughly 410 ng RNA, TCR libraries were constructed with the Immunoverse kit using molecular barcoded adaptors that cover the alpha/delta and beta/gamma chains. TCR library preparation used the same RNA that was used for transcriptome sequencing. An Illumina HiSeq 4000 with 2 x 150 cycles was used to sequence the TCR libraries. The authors processed their data as follows. MiXCR aligned TCR reads to human V, D, J and C references and assembled the aligned reads into CDR3 clonotypes, with quality filtering and error correction included. The tcR package in R was used to analyze clonotype counts and gene usage diversity. For inspection of raw mapping reads, RNA-seq reads were mapped by STAR aligner version 2.5.3a onto GRCh37 of the human genome. IR-seq fastq files were randomly downsampled with Seqtk 1.3 to test the effect of sequencing depth on detected clonotypes. TCRdb reran the public reads through fastp at Q25 and MiXCR, keeping productive beta chains. Rows with one shared CDR3 protein collapse into an entry with the most common genes and DNA. For this entry, the V and J calls and clone size follow TCRdb and not the study's own pipeline. The sample table lists about 63,000 distinct CDR3 sequences, 14% of them with a count of one. Jointly, the top ten make up 45% of the sample.

Each patient had bone marrow sampled at the time of active disease. Ficoll-Hypaque density gradient centrifugation was used to isolate bone marrow mononuclear cells. Myeloma plasma cells were removed and CD138-negative cells were collected by negative selection after labeling with CD138 magnetic microbeads on a MACS separator. Purity of the isolated cells was checked by flow cytometry on an Attune NxT using CD138 antibodies. TRIzol reagent was used to extract total RNA, and a NanoDrop spectrophotometer was used to quantify the extracted RNA. For each patient, paired RNA-seq and IR-seq were run on the CD138-negative bone marrow sample from that patient.

Rearrangement joined TRBV7-2 to TRBJ1-5, with the identity of the D gene unclear. The sample was a population of CD138-negative cells sorted from bone marrow. The label giving this sample's cell subset or site can be read as: bone marrow mononuclear cells depleted of CD138+ plasma/myeloma cells by negative magnetic selection. This TCR was recovered from a donor at least 40 years old with multiple myeloma. The nucleotide sequence is given as TGTGCCAGCGCTCGGAAACCCGATCAGCCCCAGCATTTT. Its translation reads: CASARKPDQPQHF.